This T cell receptor (beta chain) was documented in a study of identical twins. TCRdb reprocessed the 5' RACE reads with MiXCR, giving one entry per CDR3 protein. The sample has hundreds of thousands of distinct CDR3 sequences, around 21% seen once. This clonotype has a handful of counts. Germline loops: CDR1 LGHNA, CDR2 YNFKEQ. The CDR3 has 15 amino acids. V was clipped by 2 bases and J by 7 bases, with 17 bases between them. These same data were also listed under a study on T cells expressing NK-cell markers. That work contributes: Among the eight sequenced donors, seven tested HCMV-seropositive and one tested seronegative. Alpha-beta TCR T cells were the sole sorting target in several experiments, owing to an anti-gamma-delta TCR antibody. Clarity on HCMV specificity was lacking for the expanded NKG2C+ T cell clones.

This receptor was taken from a woman aged 18-29 years in good health. The source material was PBMCs. This chain links TRBV4-2 with TRBJ1-1; weak D call: TRBD1 (6 bases). The CDR3 sequence is CASSQPGQVNYEAFF. As DNA, the CDR3 is TGTGCCAGCAGCCAACCGGGACAAGTAAATTATGAAGCTTTCTTT.